The present TCR beta chain was sequenced within a study of shared clonotypes between healthy human individuals. Study-level results: A limitation of the genetic and exposure-history diversity represented arose from few donors. The expectation was that sequencing depth would affect clonotype sharing among donors. Exclusively blood specimens were collected; tissue repertoires likely differ.

The assay was immunoSEQ multiplex PCR, and TCRdb's table has in-frame clones only and misses some. Of 2 million to 2.5 million clones listed, 93% were seen once; the top ten hold under 2%. CD45RO-negative CD8 cells positively selected for CCR7 made up the naive population, which excluded terminally differentiated effector memory CD45RA+ cells. Every contributor of samples was a Caucasian grown-up residing in Nashville, Tennessee. Comments on this clone: What it binds is unknown. In the same sample, other DNA sequences code for this CDR3.

The sequence derives from a young man in good health. Some clones in this sample may be carry-over from other donors' samples. The sequenced sample was naive CD8+ T cells from PBMCs.

CDR3 sequence reads: CASSSRQTNTGELFF. CDR3 coding DNA: TGTGCCAGCAGCTCCCGACAGACGAACACCGGGGAGCTGTTTTTT. The chain is built from TRBV7-2 and TRBJ2-2; D is possibly TRBD1 (5 bases). Per germline, CDR1 SGHTA and CDR2 FQGNSA. Trimming removed 4 bases from V and 0 bases from J, with 9 bases in between. The CDR3 contains 15 residues.